The 8 T cell receptor beta chains below come from one sample, sequenced in a study of neurological immune-mediated disorders. TCRdb re-called the 5' RACE reads through MiXCR, storing one row per CDR3 protein. The repertoire has 55,000 to 75,000 distinct CDR3 sequences, 5.2% of them found once; the top ten carry approximately 5.1%. The specimen sequenced was PBMCs. These receptors were obtained from a human donor with multiple sclerosis. The donor label of this sample is uncertain.

In this sample, this clonotype turned up many times. This rearrangement joins TRBV6-5 to TRBJ2-7; the D gene is possibly TRBD1 (5 bases). Germline values: CDR1 MNHEY, CDR2 SVGAGI. The CDR3 is 13 residues long. The V end was cut by 4 bases, the J end by 2 bases, with 9 bases between. CDR3 sequence reads: CASSWGGPYEQYF. As DNA, the CDR3 is TGTGCCAGCAGTTGGGGCGGCCCCTACGAGCAGTACTTC.

This clonotype has ten or more counts. The chain couples TRBV5-1 to TRBJ2-3; 7 bases line up with TRBD2. CDR1 is SGHRS and CDR2 is YFSETQ in the germline V gene. Losses at the gene ends were 0 bases for V and 2 bases for J; bases not matched to a gene: 3. This CDR3 region has 15 residues. Written as DNA, the CDR3 is TGCGCCAGCAGCTTGGGACGGGGGGACACAGATACGCAGTATTTT. Residues: CASSLGRGDTDTQYF.

This clonotype was counted at least ten times. V usage is TRBV3-1 and J usage is TRBJ2-5; TRBD2 is a possible D gene (7 bases). Trimming shortened V by 4 bases and J by 4 bases, and 16 bases separated the two germline ends. The CDR3 has 15 residues. CDR1 LGHDT and CDR2 YNNKEL come from the germline V gene (reference sequence). CDR3 nucleotide sequence: TGTGCCAGCAGCCCTTGGGGGGGGGCCGGAGAGACCCAGTACTTC. Amino acids: CASSPWGGAGETQYF.

This clonotype was observed at least ten times. The rearrangement joins TRBV4-1 to TRBJ1-2, with 8 bases identical to TRBD1. Germline trimming cut 4 bases from V and 4 bases from J; bases unmatched to any gene: 8. Germline loops: CDR1 MGHRA, CDR2 YSYEKL. The CDR3 extends over 15 amino acids. CDR3 sequence reads: CASSLDGQGAYGYTF. CDR3 DNA sequence: TGCGCCAGCAGCCTAGACGGACAGGGAGCCTATGGCTACACCTTC.

This clonotype was seen repeatedly, ten times or more. The genes are TRBV19 and TRBJ1-1; D might be TRBD1 (5 bases). This CDR3 region has 12 residues. V was trimmed by 6 bases and J by 6 bases, leaving 11 bases between them. The germline CDR1 and CDR2 sequences are LNHDA and SQIVND (reference sequence). The CDR3 loop is CASRGQGAEAFF. CDR3 sequence (DNA): TGTGCCAGTAGAGGTCAAGGGGCTGAAGCTTTCTTT.

This clonotype was seen only a few times. The rearrangement joins TRBV20-1 to TRBJ1-6, with D possibly TRBD1 on 6 matching bases. V was cut by 3 bases and J by 7 bases, with 10 bases left in between. The CDR3 has 13 amino acids. Germline-derived CDR1 and CDR2 are DFQATT and SNEGSKA (reference sequence). The CDR3 bases are TGCAGTGCTAGTCTCCAGGGGAATTCACCCCTCCACTTT. It is translated as CSASLQGNSPLHF.

This clonotype was seen many times. The V call is TRBV10-3, the J call TRBJ2-1; the D call may be TRBD1 or TRBD2 (6 bases each). The V and J ends lost 4 bases and 4 bases respectively, with 14 bases between them. The CDR3 loop spans 15 amino acids. The germline gives CDR1 ENHRY, CDR2 SYGVKD. The CDR3 sequence is CAISASEGGYNEQFF. Written as DNA, the CDR3 is TGTGCCATCAGTGCTAGCGAGGGGGGATACAATGAGCAGTTCTTC.

This clonotype has ten or more counts. V and J are TRBV4-1 and TRBJ2-3; D might be TRBD2 (6 bases). The germline V and J ends were trimmed by 0 bases and 0 bases, with 16 bases remaining between them. The CDR3 covers 18 residues. Germline V gene data show CDR1 as MGHRA and CDR2 as YSYEKL. Written as DNA, the CDR3 is TGCGCCAGCAGCCAAGATGCCTGGAGGGCTTGGAGCACAGATACGCAGTATTTT. Translating gives CASSQDAWRAWSTDTQYF.